The source of this T cell receptor (beta chain) is a study of blood T cells in healthy people across ages (dated by TCRdb to between 2014 and 2017). Study-level background: Template switching captured roughly one uniquely barcoded TCR beta cDNA molecule per two T cells in model experiments. Using deep sequencing normalized with unique cDNA molecular identifiers, the study measured how TCR beta repertoire diversity changes with age. The donors were divided into four age groups: young (average roughly 15 years), middle-aged (approximately 42), aged (approximately 62) and long-lived (more than 75). Donors of different ages were randomly distributed across sequencing lanes to avoid experimental bias. The study analyzed two additional independent replicas of 1 million unique cDNA reads from the same blood draw for two donors, one aged 18 to 29 and one aged 80 or older.

Beyond this particular receptor, the publication reports: As age increased, observed TCR beta diversity per million T cells dropped in a roughly linear way, and a significant reduction was already evident by age 40. Observed TCR beta diversity correlated strongly with the percentage of naive T cells measured by flow cytometry. Total diversity estimates from one million sequenced T cells were considered lower bounds and underestimates. Because donor CMV infection status was unknown, age-related changes in expanded clonotypes were potentially confounded. Compared with the aged group, the long-lived group had more naive CD4+ T cells, fewer expanded clones and increased TCR diversity, a pattern suggesting age selection. Conclusive comparison of naive and antigen-experienced compartments was prevented by the profiling of bulk unsorted PBMCs.

The method behind the library was 5' RACE. Sequenced using an Illumina HiSeq 2500. The second PCR ran for about 6 to 11 cycles and used a J-beta primer mix along with a sample-barcoded 5' primer. A template-switch 5' adaptor carrying 12 random nucleotides introduced a unique molecular identifier onto each TCR beta cDNA molecule. Each sample yielded at least 2.5 million CDR3-containing paired-end reads. First-strand cDNA synthesis was performed from all RNA using the Mint cDNA synthesis kit, with priming by a TRBC-specific oligonucleotide. After uracil-DNA glycosylase treatment, a first 18-cycle PCR used universal primers M1SS and BC2_uni_R on all cDNA. Under the source paper's analysis protocol: For normalization, 1 million high-quality reads, each with a distinct molecular identifier, were randomly selected from each sample. Instead of being binned into consensus sequences, reads with shared molecular identifiers were discarded. MiTCR, run with a Q25 quality threshold and the strictest error-elimination algorithm, handled CDR3 identification, clonotype clustering and error correction. A nonparametric unseen species model with Euler transformation was used to estimate lower-bound total TCR beta diversity. TCRdb reran the public reads through fastp at Q25 and MiXCR, keeping productive beta chains. Identical CDR3 proteins give one entry, which carries the most common genes and DNA. The V and J calls shown here were made by TCRdb, not taken from the authors' results. In this sample the table shows hundreds of thousands of distinct CDR3 sequences, about 53% of which occur a single time. The biggest ten clones account for over 30% of the sample.

About this clonotype: No cognate antigen has been identified for it. No base qualities exist here, and no much larger clone lies one base off it.

The donors were 40 or so Caucasian individuals from Russia, aged about 6 to 95 years, who were systemically healthy. Around 10 milliliters of peripheral blood were collected from each donor into EDTA-treated Vacutainer tubes. Ficoll-Paque density-gradient centrifugation was used to isolate PBMCs, with at least 6 million per sample. Total RNA, at least 6 micrograms per sample, was extracted from PBMCs with Trizol reagent. For every donor, flow cytometry on a PBMC aliquot measured the percentage of naive CD45RAhigh/CD27high T cells. Compared with germline, V lacks 5 bases and J lacks 9 bases; bases without a gene match: 4. The CDR3 measures 13 amino acids from cysteine to phenylalanine. Only the CDR3 DNA is retained, 39 bases long and in frame from the first base.

The rearranged chain carries TRBV12-3 or TRBV12-4 and TRBJ2-4, with 10 bases in between that match TRBD1. The sequence was obtained from a man aged 55 to 70 in good health. The specimen sequenced was blood. The DNA reads TGTGCCAGCAGTCGACAGGGGGCCACCATTCAGTACTTC. The translation is CASSRQGATIQYF.